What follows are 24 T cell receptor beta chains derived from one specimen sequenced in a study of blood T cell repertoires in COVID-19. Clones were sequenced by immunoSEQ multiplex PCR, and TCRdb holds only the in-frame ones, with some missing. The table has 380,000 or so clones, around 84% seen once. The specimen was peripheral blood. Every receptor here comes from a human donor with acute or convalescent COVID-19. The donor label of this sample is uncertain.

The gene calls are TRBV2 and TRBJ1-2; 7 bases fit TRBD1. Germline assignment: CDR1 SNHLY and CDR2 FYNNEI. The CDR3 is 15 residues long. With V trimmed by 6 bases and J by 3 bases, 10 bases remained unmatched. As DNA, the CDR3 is TGTGCCAGCAGCGAGGGACAGATACAGTACTATGGCTACACCTTC. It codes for CASSEGQIQYYGYTF.

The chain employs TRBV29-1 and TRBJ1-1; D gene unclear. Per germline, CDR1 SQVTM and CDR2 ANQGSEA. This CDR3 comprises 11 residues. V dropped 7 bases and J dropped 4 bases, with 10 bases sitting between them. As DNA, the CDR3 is TGCAGCGCCCTAAGAGGCACTGAAGCTTTCTTT. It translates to CSALRGTEAFF.

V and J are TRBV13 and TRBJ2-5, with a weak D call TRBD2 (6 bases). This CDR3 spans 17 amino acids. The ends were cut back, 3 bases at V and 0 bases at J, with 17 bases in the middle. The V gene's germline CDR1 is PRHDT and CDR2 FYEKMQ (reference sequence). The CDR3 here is CASSFQKRVTYQETQYF. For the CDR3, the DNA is TGTGCCAGCAGCTTTCAAAAGCGGGTAACGTACCAAGAGACCCAGTACTTC.

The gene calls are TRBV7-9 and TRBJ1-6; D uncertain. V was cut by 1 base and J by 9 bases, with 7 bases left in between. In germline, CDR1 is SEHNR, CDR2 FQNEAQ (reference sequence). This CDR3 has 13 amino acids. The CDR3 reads CASSLGRPSPLHF. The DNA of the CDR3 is TGTGCCAGCAGCTTAGGCAGGCCTTCACCCCTCCACTTT.

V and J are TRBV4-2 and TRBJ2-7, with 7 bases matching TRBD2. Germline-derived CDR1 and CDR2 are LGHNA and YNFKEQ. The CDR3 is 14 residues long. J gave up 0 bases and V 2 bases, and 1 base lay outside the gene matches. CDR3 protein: CASSQTGGSYEQYF. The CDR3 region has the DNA TGTGCCAGCAGCCAAACGGGAGGCTCCTACGAGCAGTACTTC.

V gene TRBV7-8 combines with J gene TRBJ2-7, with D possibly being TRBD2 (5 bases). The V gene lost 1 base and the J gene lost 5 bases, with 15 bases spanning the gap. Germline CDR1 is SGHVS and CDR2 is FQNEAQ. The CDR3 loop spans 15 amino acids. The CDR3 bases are TGTGCCAGCAGCTTAGAAGGAGGCTCCGCAGACGAGCAGTACTTC. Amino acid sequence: CASSLEGGSADEQYF.

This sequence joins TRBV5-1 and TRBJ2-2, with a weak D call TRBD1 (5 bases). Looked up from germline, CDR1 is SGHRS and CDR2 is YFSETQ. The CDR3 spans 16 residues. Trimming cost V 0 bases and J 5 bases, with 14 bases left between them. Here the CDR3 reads CASSLVPGKGTGELFF. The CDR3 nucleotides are TGCGCCAGCAGCTTGGTTCCAGGGAAAGGTACCGGGGAGCTGTTTTTT. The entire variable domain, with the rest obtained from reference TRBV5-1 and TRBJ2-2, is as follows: KAGVTQTPRYLIKTRGQQVTLSCSPISGHRSVSWYQQTPGQGLQFLFEYFSETQRNKGNFPGRFSGRQFSNSRSEMNVSTLELGDSALYLCASSLVPGKGTGELFFGEGSRLTVL.

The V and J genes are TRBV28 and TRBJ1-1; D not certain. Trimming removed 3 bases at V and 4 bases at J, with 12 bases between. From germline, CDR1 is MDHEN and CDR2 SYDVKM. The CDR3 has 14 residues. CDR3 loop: CASSFQAGGTEAFF. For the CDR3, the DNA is TGTGCCAGCAGTTTCCAGGCTGGAGGCACTGAAGCTTTCTTT. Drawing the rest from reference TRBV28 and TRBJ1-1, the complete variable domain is DVKVTQSSRYLVKRTGEKVFLECVQDMDHENMFWYRQDPGLGLRLIYFSYDVKMKEKGDIPEGYSVSREKKERFSLILESASTNQTSMYLCASSFQAGGTEAFFGQGTRLTVV.

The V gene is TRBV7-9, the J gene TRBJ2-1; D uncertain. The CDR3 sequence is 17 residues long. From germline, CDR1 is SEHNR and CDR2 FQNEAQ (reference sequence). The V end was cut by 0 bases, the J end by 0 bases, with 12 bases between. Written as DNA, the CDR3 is TGTGCCAGCAGCTTAGCCCAGCGCCTAAGCTCCTACAATGAGCAGTTCTTC. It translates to CASSLAQRLSSYNEQFF.

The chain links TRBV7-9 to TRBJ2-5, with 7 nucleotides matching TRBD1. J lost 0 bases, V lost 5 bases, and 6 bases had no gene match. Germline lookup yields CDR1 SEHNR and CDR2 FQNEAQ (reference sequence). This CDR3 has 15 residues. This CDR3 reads CASSPGTADQETQYF. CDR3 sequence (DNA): TGTGCCAGCAGCCCCGGGACAGCGGACCAAGAGACCCAGTACTTC. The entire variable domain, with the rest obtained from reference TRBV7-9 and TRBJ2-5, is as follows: DTGVSQNPRHKITKRGQNVTFRCDPISEHNRLYWYRQTLGQGPEFLTYFQNEAQLEKSRLLSDRFSAERPKGSFSTLEIQRTEQGDSAMYLCASSPGTADQETQYFGPGTRLLVL.

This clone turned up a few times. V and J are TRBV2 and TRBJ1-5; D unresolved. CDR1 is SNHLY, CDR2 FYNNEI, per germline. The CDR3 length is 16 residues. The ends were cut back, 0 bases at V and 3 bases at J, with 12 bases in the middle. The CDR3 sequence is CASSEARGGANQPQHF. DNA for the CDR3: TGTGCCAGCAGTGAAGCCCGGGGAGGTGCCAATCAGCCCCAGCATTTT.

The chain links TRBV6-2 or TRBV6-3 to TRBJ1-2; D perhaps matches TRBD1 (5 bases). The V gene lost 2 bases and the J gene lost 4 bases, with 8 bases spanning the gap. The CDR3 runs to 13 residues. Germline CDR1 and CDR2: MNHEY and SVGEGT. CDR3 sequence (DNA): TGTGCCAGCAGTTACCAGGGAACCTATGGCTACACCTTC. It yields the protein CASSYQGTYGYTF.

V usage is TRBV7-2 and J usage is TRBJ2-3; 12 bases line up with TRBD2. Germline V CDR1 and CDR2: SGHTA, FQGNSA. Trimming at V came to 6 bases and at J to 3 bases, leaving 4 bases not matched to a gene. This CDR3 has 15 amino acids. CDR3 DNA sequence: TGTGCCAGCAGTCGACTAGCGGGGGTAACAGATACGCAGTATTTT. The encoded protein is CASSRLAGVTDTQYF.

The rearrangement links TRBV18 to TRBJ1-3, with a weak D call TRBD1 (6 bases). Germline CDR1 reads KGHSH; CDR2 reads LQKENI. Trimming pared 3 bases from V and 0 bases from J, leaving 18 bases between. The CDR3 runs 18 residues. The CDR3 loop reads CASSPVQSGALSGNTIYF. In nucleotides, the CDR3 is TGTGCCAGCTCACCGGTGCAATCAGGGGCTCTCTCTGGAAACACCATATATTTT.

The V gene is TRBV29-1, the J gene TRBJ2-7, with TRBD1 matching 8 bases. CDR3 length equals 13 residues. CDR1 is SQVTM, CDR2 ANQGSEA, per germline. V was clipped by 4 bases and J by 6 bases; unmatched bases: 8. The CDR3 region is CSVVDRGFGEQYF. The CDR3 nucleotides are TGCAGCGTTGTTGACAGGGGATTTGGCGAGCAGTACTTC.

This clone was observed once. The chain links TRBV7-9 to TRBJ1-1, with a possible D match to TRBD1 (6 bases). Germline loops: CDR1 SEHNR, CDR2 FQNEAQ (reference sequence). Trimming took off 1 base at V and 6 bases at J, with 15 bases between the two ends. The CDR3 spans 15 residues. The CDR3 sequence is CASSLVRGKGAEAFF. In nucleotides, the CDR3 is TGTGCCAGCAGCTTAGTTAGAGGGAAGGGGGCTGAAGCTTTCTTT.

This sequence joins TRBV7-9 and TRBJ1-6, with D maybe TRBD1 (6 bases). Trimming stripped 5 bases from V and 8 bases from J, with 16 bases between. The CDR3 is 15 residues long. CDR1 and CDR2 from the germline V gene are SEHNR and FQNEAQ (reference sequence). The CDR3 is CASSIRGLEDSPLHF. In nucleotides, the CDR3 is TGTGCCAGCAGCATCAGGGGTTTGGAGGATTCACCCCTCCACTTT. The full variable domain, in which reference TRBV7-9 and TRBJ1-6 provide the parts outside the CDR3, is DTGVSQNPRHKITKRGQNVTFRCDPISEHNRLYWYRQTLGQGPEFLTYFQNEAQLEKSRLLSDRFSAERPKGSFSTLEIQRTEQGDSAMYLCASSIRGLEDSPLHFGNGTRLTVT.

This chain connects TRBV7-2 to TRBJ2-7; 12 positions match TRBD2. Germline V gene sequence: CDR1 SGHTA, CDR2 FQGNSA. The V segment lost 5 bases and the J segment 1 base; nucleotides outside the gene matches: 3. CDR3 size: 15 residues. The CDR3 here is CASSRGTSGSYEQYF. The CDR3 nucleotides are TGTGCCAGCAGCAGAGGGACTAGCGGGTCCTACGAGCAGTACTTC.

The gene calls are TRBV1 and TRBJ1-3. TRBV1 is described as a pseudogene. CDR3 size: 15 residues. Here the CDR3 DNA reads TGCACCAGCAGCCAGGATTCAGAGGCTGGAAACACCATATATTTT. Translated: CTSSQDSEAGNTIYF.

The DNA of the CDR3 is TGTGCCAGCAGTAACCGGCGGGGGGGCGACGAGCAGTACTTC. Its translation: CASSNRRGGDEQYF. The V gene is TRBV6-5, the J gene TRBJ2-7, with TRBD2 matching over 9 bases. This CDR3 is built from 14 residues. Germline lookup yields CDR1 MNHEY and CDR2 SVGAGI. V trimming: 5 bases; J trimming: 5 bases; junction bases outside the gene matches: 7.

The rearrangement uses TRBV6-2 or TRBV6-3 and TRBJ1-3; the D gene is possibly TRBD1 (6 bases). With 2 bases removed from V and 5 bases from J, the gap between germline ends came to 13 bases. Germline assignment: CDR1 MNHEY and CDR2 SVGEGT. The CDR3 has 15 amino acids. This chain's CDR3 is CASSYGGRGRNTIYF. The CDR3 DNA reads TGTGCCAGCAGTTACGGAGGCAGGGGAAGAAACACCATATATTTT.

For the CDR3, the DNA is TGTGCCAGCAGTTCCCACGGCGGGGGGGGACTGGGCTATGGCTACACCTTC. Its protein product is CASSSHGGGGLGYGYTF. This chain uses TRBV28 with TRBJ1-2; D is possibly TRBD1 (5 bases). In germline, CDR1 is MDHEN, CDR2 SYDVKM. Trimming removed 4 bases at V and 4 bases at J, with 22 bases between. This CDR3 is 17 amino acids long.

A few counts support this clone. The CDR3 coding sequence is TGTGCCAGCTCAAACACACAGGAGACCCAGTACTTC. This codes for CASSNTQETQYF. This chain connects TRBV18 to TRBJ2-5; no reliable D call. Germline CDR1 is KGHSH and CDR2 is LQKENI. V dropped 5 bases and J dropped 5 bases, with 9 bases sitting between them. The CDR3 has 12 residues.

CDR3 protein: CASRSGTGSNQPQHF. The CDR3 DNA is TGCGCCAGCAGGTCCGGGACAGGCTCCAATCAGCCCCAGCATTTT. The rearrangement uses TRBV5-1 and TRBJ1-5, with 8 bases fitting TRBD1. Losses at the gene ends were 5 bases for V and 3 bases for J; bases not matched to a gene: 7. Germline V gives CDR1 SGHRS, CDR2 YFSETQ. The CDR3 sequence is 15 residues long. Complete variable domain (other parts from reference TRBV5-1 and TRBJ1-5): KAGVTQTPRYLIKTRGQQVTLSCSPISGHRSVSWYQQTPGQGLQFLFEYFSETQRNKGNFPGRFSGRQFSNSRSEMNVSTLELGDSALYLCASRSGTGSNQPQHFGDGTRLSIL.